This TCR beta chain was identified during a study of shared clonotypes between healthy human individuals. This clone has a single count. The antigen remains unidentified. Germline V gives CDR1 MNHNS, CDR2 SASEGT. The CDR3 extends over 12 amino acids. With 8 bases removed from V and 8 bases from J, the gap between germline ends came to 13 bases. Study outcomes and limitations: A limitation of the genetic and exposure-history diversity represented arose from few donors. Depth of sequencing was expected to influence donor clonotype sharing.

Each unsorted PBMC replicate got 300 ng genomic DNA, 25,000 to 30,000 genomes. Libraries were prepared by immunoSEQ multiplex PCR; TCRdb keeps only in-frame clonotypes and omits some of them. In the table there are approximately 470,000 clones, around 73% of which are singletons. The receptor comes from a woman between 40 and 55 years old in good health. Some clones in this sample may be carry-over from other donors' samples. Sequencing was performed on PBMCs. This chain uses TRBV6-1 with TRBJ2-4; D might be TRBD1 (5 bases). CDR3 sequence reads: CASAGQGYIQYF. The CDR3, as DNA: TGTGCCAGCGCTGGCCAGGGTTACATTCAGTACTTC.